A single sample is the source of the 18 T cell receptor beta chains below, sequenced in a study of TET2 disruption in CD19-targeted CAR T cells. Repertoires were generated with immunoSEQ multiplex PCR, while TCRdb's copy carries only in-frame clones and drops some. The sample data list approximately 27,000 clones. Treatment of the sample: autologous CTL019 cells: CD19 CAR with 4-1BB and CD3 zeta domains. No antigens are known for them. Sequencing used CD8- CAR+ T cells sorted from cultured blood T cells, obtained for CD19 CAR T cell therapy. Indicated subset: CD8-negative CAR-positive T cells from the infusion product. The receptors were sampled from a man aged 65 to 79 with chronic lymphocytic leukemia.

About this clone itself: The read terminates 3 residues ahead of where the CDR3 ends, so the germline J gene completes it. The chain employs TRBV28 and TRBJ1-1; 7 nucleotides match TRBD1. The CDR3 spans 16 residues. The V gene's germline CDR1 is MDHEN and CDR2 SYDVKM. The junction had 12 bases not matched to a gene; V was cut back by 2 bases and J by 6 bases. The CDR3 loop reads CASSLPLKAGGAEAFF. The CDR3 DNA, read in part, is TGTGCCAGCAGTTTACCCCTTAAGGCAGGGGGTGCTGAA.

A note on this clone: From the germline J gene comes the end of the CDR3, since the read stops 3 residues before it. The chain links TRBV19 to TRBJ2-5; 11 bases align to TRBD2. The CDR3 consists of 15 residues. Germline assignment: CDR1 LNHDA and CDR2 SQIVND (reference sequence). Unmatched junction bases numbered 8, after V lost 6 bases and J lost 5 bases. The sequenced part of the CDR3 DNA is TGTGCCAGTAGCCTTCTAGCGGGGGGAGGTGAGACC. Translation: CASSLLAGGGET. The whole CDR3 protein is CASSLLAGGGETQYF.

Turning to this clone: The missing CDR3 end, 3 residues past where the read stops, is filled in from the germline J gene. The rearrangement links TRBV6-2 or TRBV6-3 to TRBJ2-4; 9 bases match TRBD2. The CDR3 is 15 amino acids. CDR1 MNHEY and CDR2 SVGEGT come from the germline V gene. The DNA read from the CDR3 is TGTGCCAGCAGTTTTAGCGGGGGAGGTGGAGAGACT. Its protein product is CASSFSGGGGET. The full-length CDR3 reads as CASSFSGGGGETQYF.

About this clone: The CDR3 end falls 3 residues outside the read, so it is completed with the germline J gene. This rearrangement joins TRBV19 to TRBJ1-6; D perhaps matches TRBD1 (6 bases). The V and J ends lost 0 bases and 7 bases respectively, with 13 bases between them. CDR1 is LNHDA, CDR2 SQIVND, per germline (reference sequence). This CDR3 has 16 residues. This CDR3 reads CASSIEARGGNSPLHF. CDR3 DNA (partial): TGTGCCAGTAGTATAGAGGCCAGGGGAGGGAATTCACCC.

A note on this clone: The read terminates 3 residues before the CDR3 end, so the remaining end is supplied by the germline J gene. The rearrangement uses TRBV5-6 and TRBJ1-1; 8 bases are a match to TRBD1. CDR1 is SGHDT and CDR2 is YYEEEE in the germline V gene. The CDR3 consists of 14 residues. Trimming took 0 bases from V and 5 from J; bases not matched to a gene: 3. CDR3 DNA, as far as it was read: TGTGCCAGCAGCTTGGGGGACAGGAGGACTGAA. This sequence encodes CASSLGDRRTE. The entire CDR3 is CASSLGDRRTEAFF.

Concerning this clone itself: The read stops 3 residues short of the end of the CDR3; the missing end is completed from the germline J gene. The V call is TRBV5-1, the J call TRBJ2-4; 11 bases are shared with TRBD1. Germline V gene sequence: CDR1 SGHRS, CDR2 YFSETQ. There are 16 residues in the CDR3. Partial CDR3 DNA: TGCGCCAGCAGCTTGGATGGACAGGGGGCGGGTCAGCCT. The encoded protein is CASSLDGQGAGQP. The whole CDR3 protein reads CASSLDGQGAGQPQYF.

A remark on this clone: The observed sequence ends 3 residues before the CDR3 terminus, with the missing tail filled in from the germline J gene. The rearrangement links TRBV4-1 to TRBJ2-3; 7 nucleotides align to TRBD2. Germline lookup yields CDR1 MGHRA and CDR2 YSYEKL. After removal of 4 bases from V and 5 bases from J, the junction contained 9 bases not matched to a gene. The CDR3 is 15 amino acids. CDR3 loop: CASSPSNVAGDTQYF. CDR3 DNA, as far as it was read: TGCGCCAGCAGCCCTTCAAACGTAGCGGGAGATACG.

Remarks on this clone: The read terminates 3 residues before the CDR3 end, so the remaining end is supplied by the germline J gene. This rearrangement joins TRBV27 to TRBJ1-2, with unresolved D. With 5 bases removed from V and 4 bases from J, the gap between germline ends came to 14 bases. Germline V gives CDR1 MNHEY, CDR2 SMNVEV (reference sequence). The CDR3 sequence is 14 residues long. The CDR3 sequence: CASSKYEVGYGYTF. Incomplete CDR3 DNA: TGTGCCAGCAGTAAGTACGAGGTTGGCTATGGC.

Comments on this clone: The missing CDR3 end, 3 residues past where the read stops, is filled in from the germline J gene. The chain combines TRBV2 with TRBJ1-2, with unresolved D. This CDR3 is built from 11 residues. CDR1 is SNHLY, CDR2 FYNNEI, per germline. The CDR3 here is CASRNYNDYTF. CDR3 DNA (partial): TGTGCCAGCAGGAACTACAATGAC.

About this clone: The read finishes 3 residues shy of the CDR3 end, and the germline J gene is used to complete it. Other DNA sequences in this specimen translate into the identical CDR3. J is TRBJ1-2 and V is TRBV19; D is undetermined. The germline CDR1 and CDR2 sequences are LNHDA and SQIVND (reference sequence). The CDR3 covers 14 residues. The sequenced part of the CDR3 DNA is TGTGCCAGTAGTAGCGGTATGGCAGACCTCCGC. Translation gives CASSSGMADLR. From start to end, the CDR3 is CASSSGMADLRYTF. Using reference TRBV19 and TRBJ1-2 for the parts outside the CDR3, the full variable domain is DGGITQSPKYLFRKEGQNVTLSCEQNLNHDAMYWYRQDPGQGLRLIYYSQIVNDFQKGDIAEGYSVSREKKESFPLTVTSAQKNPTAFYLCASSSGMADLRYTFGSGTRLTVV.

About this clone itself: The sequenced fragment ends 3 residues before the CDR3 boundary, so the rest is inferred from the germline J gene. This chain joins TRBV18 and TRBJ1-2, with a possible D match to TRBD1 (5 bases). Germline-derived CDR1 and CDR2 are KGHSH and LQKENI. Deletions cut 1 base from V and 3 bases from J, with 9 bases between. This CDR3 contains 14 residues. CDR3 DNA, as far as it was read: TGTGCCAGCTCACCACAGGACACCGACTATGGC. Its translation is CASSPQDTDYG. The CDR3, in full, reads CASSPQDTDYGYTF.

On this clone: The read gets to within 3 residues of the CDR3 end, and the germline J gene fills in the rest. This rearrangement joins TRBV2 to TRBJ1-5; D remains unclear. Germline V CDR1 and CDR2: SNHLY, FYNNEI. Trimming shortened V by 3 bases and J by 2 bases, and 8 bases separated the two germline ends. This CDR3 contains 14 residues. CDR3 region: CASSERVGNQPQHF. The sequenced part of the CDR3 DNA is TGTGCCAGCAGTGAGAGGGTCGGCAATCAGCCC.

With respect to this clone: The CDR3 is cut off 3 residues early in the read; its end comes from the germline J gene. The J gene is TRBJ1-1, the V gene TRBV19; TRBD1 matches 10 bases. CDR1 LNHDA and CDR2 SQIVND come from the germline V gene (reference sequence). The CDR3 extends over 14 amino acids. The V segment lost 5 bases and the J segment 3 bases; nucleotides outside the gene matches: 3. The CDR3 sequence: CASSPGQGHTEAFF. CDR3 bases read: TGTGCCAGTAGTCCGGGACAGGGGCACACTGAA. The entire variable domain, with the rest obtained from reference TRBV19 and TRBJ1-1, is as follows: DGGITQSPKYLFRKEGQNVTLSCEQNLNHDAMYWYRQDPGQGLRLIYYSQIVNDFQKGDIAEGYSVSREKKESFPLTVTSAQKNPTAFYLCASSPGQGHTEAFFGQGTRLTVV.

Details on this clone: From the germline J gene comes the end of the CDR3, since the read stops 3 residues before it. This chain uses TRBV20-1 with TRBJ2-7; 10 bases agree with TRBD2. The CDR3 runs to 13 residues. Trimming cost V 4 bases and J 5 bases; bases outside gene matches: 5. CDR1 is DFQATT, CDR2 SNEGSKA, per germline (reference sequence). Partial CDR3 DNA: TGCAGTGCTACCGGGACTAGCGTCGACGAG. Its translation: CSATGTSVDE. The complete CDR3 protein is CSATGTSVDEQYF.

About this clone itself: One end of the junction is discordant with germline, which a read error may explain. The missing CDR3 end, 3 residues past where the read stops, is filled in from the germline J gene. The sample holds other DNA sequences that translate to the same CDR3. This rearrangement joins TRBV19 to TRBJ1-3; TRBD1 aligns across 8 bases. CDR3 length: 15 amino acids. In germline, CDR1 is LNHDA, CDR2 SQIVND (reference sequence). The CDR3 sequence is CASRETGTGAHTIYF. The part of the CDR3 DNA that was read is TGTGCCAGTAGAGAGACCGGGACAGGTGCGCACACT. Full variable domain (rest looked up from reference TRBV19 and TRBJ1-3): DGGITQSPKYLFRKEGQNVTLSCEQNLNHDAMYWYRQDPGQGLRLIYYSQIVNDFQKGDIAEGYSVSREKKESFPLTVTSAQKNPTAFYLCASRETGTGAHTIYFGEGSWLTVV.

A remark on this clone: The read finishes 3 residues shy of the CDR3 end, and the germline J gene is used to complete it. This sequence joins TRBV5-1 and TRBJ1-1; tentatively, D is TRBD1 (5 bases). The germline V gene has CDR1 SGHRS and CDR2 YFSETQ. This CDR3 is 15 amino acids long. Trimming pared 3 bases from V and 4 bases from J, leaving 16 bases between. The sequenced part of the CDR3 DNA is TGCGCCAGCAGCTCGACGGGGGTGCTGGGCACTGAA. This encodes CASSSTGVLGTE. The full CDR3 protein reads CASSSTGVLGTEAFF.

Remarks on this clone: From the germline J gene comes the end of the CDR3, since the read stops 3 residues before it. The chain employs TRBV29-1 and TRBJ2-2, with a weak D call TRBD1 (6 bases). Looked up from germline, CDR1 is SQVTM and CDR2 is ANQGSEA. V dropped 7 bases and J dropped 7 bases, with 16 bases sitting between them. The CDR3 sequence is 13 residues long. CDR3 DNA, as far as it was read: TGCAGCGCCCAGACAGGCTCGGGCGGGGAG. Its translation: CSAQTGSGGE. The entire CDR3 protein reads CSAQTGSGGELFF.

Regarding this clone: Read sequence stops 3 residues before the CDR3 end, and the germline J gene provides the missing end. The rearrangement links TRBV19 to TRBJ1-2, with 8 bases lining up with TRBD1. Per germline, CDR1 LNHDA and CDR2 SQIVND (reference sequence). This CDR3 has 14 amino acids. CDR3 DNA, as far as it was read: TGTGCCAGTAGGACAGGGGAAAACCCTTACGAC. The encoded protein is CASRTGENPYD. The CDR3 reads in full as CASRTGENPYDYTF. The variable domain in full, with the rest retrieved from reference TRBV19 and TRBJ1-2, is DGGITQSPKYLFRKEGQNVTLSCEQNLNHDAMYWYRQDPGQGLRLIYYSQIVNDFQKGDIAEGYSVSREKKESFPLTVTSAQKNPTAFYLCASRTGENPYDYTFGSGTRLTVV.